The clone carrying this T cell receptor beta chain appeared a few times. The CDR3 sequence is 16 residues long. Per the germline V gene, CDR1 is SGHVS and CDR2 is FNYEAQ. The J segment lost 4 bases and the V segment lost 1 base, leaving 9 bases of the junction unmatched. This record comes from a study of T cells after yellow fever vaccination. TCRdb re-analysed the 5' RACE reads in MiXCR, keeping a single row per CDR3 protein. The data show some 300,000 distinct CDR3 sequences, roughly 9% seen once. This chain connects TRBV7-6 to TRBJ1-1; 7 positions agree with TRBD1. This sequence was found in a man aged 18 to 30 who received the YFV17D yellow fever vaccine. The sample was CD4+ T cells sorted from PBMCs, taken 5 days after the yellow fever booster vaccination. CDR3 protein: CASSLGNRGRGTEAFF. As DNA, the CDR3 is TGTGCCAGCAGCTTAGGAAATAGGGGGCGCGGCACTGAAGCTTTCTTT.